This TCR beta chain is drawn from a study of cytomegalovirus exposure and HLA in healthy donors. CDR3 length: 16 residues. Germline lookup yields CDR1 MDHEN and CDR2 SYDVKM. V lost 6 bases, J lost 2 bases, and 9 bases stayed unmatched. The PCR ran on 60 Vbeta and 13 Jbeta primers. Measured with immunoSEQ multiplex PCR; TCRdb has only the in-frame clones, and not every one. This repertoire comprises fewer than 95,000 clones; its ten largest clones make up approximately 5.3%. The receptor's source is a woman aged 40 to 49 in good health and CMV-seropositive. The chain employs TRBV28 and TRBJ2-1, with 8 bases identical to TRBD2. Material: PBMCs. The CDR3 loop is CASRHKREPTYNEQFF. The CDR3 coding sequence is TGTGCCAGCAGACATAAGCGGGAGCCAACCTACAATGAGCAGTTCTTC.